The rows below give T cell receptor beta chains drawn from one sample of a study of T cell responses to AZD1222 COVID-19 vaccine. Sequencing was performed with immunoSEQ multiplex PCR; in TCRdb, only in-frame clones are kept and a portion is missing. The sample lists approximately 100,000 clones, about 90% occurring once. The sequencing here drew on peripheral blood, taken 28 days after the second AZD1222 dose. Receptors originate from an adult who received the AZD1222 COVID-19 vaccine. CDR3s include the opening cysteine and the closing phenylalanine or tryptophan. The D gene is left open where the match is weak. The size field is filled for only some rows; it gives once, few, many or a size class.

V gene	D gene	J gene	clone size	CDR3 protein	CDR3 DNA
TRBV5-5	TRBD1	TRBJ1-5	NA	CASSLANRGINQPQHF	TGTGCCAGCAGCTTGGCGAACAGGGGGATAAATCAGCCCCAGCATTTT
TRBV5-6	TRBD1	TRBJ1-1	NA	CASSPGQAGHFF	TGTGCCAGCAGCCCCGGACAGGCTGGGCATTTCTTT
TRBV11-3	TRBD1	TRBJ2-7	few	CASSLRGDRQYEQYF	TGTGCCAGCAGCTTAAGGGGGGACAGGCAGTACGAGCAGTACTTC
TRBV7-6	TRBD1	TRBJ1-4	once	CASSSSPGQGSEKLFF	TGTGCCAGCAGCTCCTCTCCGGGACAGGGGTCAGAAAAACTGTTTTTT
TRBV3-1/TRBV3-2	NA	TRBJ1-2	NA	CASSQDLNGNGYTF	TGTGCCAGCAGCCAAGACCTGAACGGAAATGGCTACACCTTC
TRBV14	NA	TRBJ1-1	NA	CASSLRSGGMNTEAFF	TGTGCCAGCAGCCTCAGATCTGGGGGGATGAACACTGAAGCTTTCTTT
TRBV5-6	NA	TRBJ2-7	once	CASSLLRTAWSSEQYF	TGTGCCAGCAGCTTGTTGAGGACCGCGTGGTCATCCGAGCAGTACTTC
TRBV7-6	NA	TRBJ1-3	once	CASSPEGSAGNTIYF	TGTGCCAGCAGCCCGGAGGGGTCTGCTGGAAACACCATATATTTT
TRBV4-1	TRBD1	TRBJ1-4	once	CASSGTDLTLSLNEKLFF	TGCGCCAGCAGCGGGACAGACTTAACCCTCTCCTTGAATGAAAAACTGTTTTTT
TRBV7-9	TRBD1	TRBJ1-2	NA	CASSPGQGAVGYTF	TGTGCCAGCAGCCCCGGACAGGGGGCGGTTGGCTACACCTTC
TRBV9	TRBD2	TRBJ2-1	NA	CASSPGTSGSLNNEQFF	TGTGCCAGCAGCCCAGGGACTAGCGGGAGCCTAAACAATGAGCAGTTCTTC
TRBV12-3/TRBV12-4	NA	TRBJ1-4	NA	CASSGSRNEKLFF	TGTGCCAGCTCGGGATCCCGTAATGAAAAACTGTTTTTT
TRBV5-1	NA	TRBJ2-2	NA	CASRLNTGELFF	TGCGCCAGCAGACTGAACACCGGGGAGCTGTTTTTT
TRBV9	NA	TRBJ1-1	once	CASSDGYTEAFF	TGTGCCAGCAGCGATGGTTACACTGAAGCTTTCTTT
TRBV7-8	NA	TRBJ1-6	NA	CASSLVGAGSSYNSPLHF	TGTGCCAGCAGTCTAGTCGGGGCTGGGAGCTCCTATAATTCACCCCTCCACTTT